This T cell receptor (beta chain) was sequenced during a study of shared clonotypes between healthy human individuals. Germline V CDR1 and CDR2: SGHRS, YFSETQ. Losses at the gene ends were 5 bases for V and 2 bases for J; bases not matched to a gene: 8. This CDR3 spans 15 amino acids. Each subset's genomic DNA was shared equally among a number of immunoSEQ plates. Each unsorted PBMC replicate got 300 ng genomic DNA, tens of thousands of genomes. Original processing notes: ImmunoSEQ output held junction-only sequences without quality scores, so filtering differed. Produced via immunoSEQ multiplex PCR; TCRdb's table is partial and in-frame only. Clone size and V and J calls were adopted from that table, with D and trimming inferred from the DNA. There are about half a million clones in the sample; roughly 80% occur only once, and about 13% lies in the top ten. Unsorted samples, those not sorted, used approximately 100 million PBMCs for genomic DNA.

The clonotype was recovered from a woman in her forties in good health. Some clones in this sample may be carry-over from other donors' samples. The genes are TRBV5-1 and TRBJ2-3, with 7 bases matching TRBD2. The sequencing input was PBMCs. CDR3 residues: CASRRSSGHTDTQYF. DNA of the CDR3: TGCGCCAGCAGACGATCTAGCGGCCACACAGATACGCAGTATTTT.